This T cell receptor beta chain was identified in a study of CD4+ T cells in melanoma. Study conclusions and caveats: A reported correlation linked neoantigen-specific CD4+ T cells to CD8+, macrophage and B cell function. Reportedly, melanoma neoantigen-specific CD4+ T cells showed varied differentiation states.

Comment on this clone: Its antigen is unknown.

The CDR3 runs to 16 residues. V was shortened by 5 bases and J by 4 bases, with 21 bases between the two germline ends. Germline V gene data show CDR1 as SGHDT and CDR2 as YYEEEE. Libraries were prepared by immunoSEQ multiplex PCR; TCRdb keeps only in-frame clonotypes and omits some of them. In the table there are around 15,000 clones, over 70% of which are singletons. Sequenced material: cells from a culture (not recorded whether cultured in vitro). This TCR was recovered from a human donor with melanoma. This chain uses TRBV5-6 with TRBJ1-2, with D uncertain. As DNA, the CDR3 is TGTGCCAGCAGAAAAAATGGGGTAGCTAGAAGCTATGGCTACACCTTC. This sequence encodes CASRKNGVARSYGYTF.